One and the same sample provided the 26 T cell receptor beta chains below, sequenced in a study of beta chain features in type 1 diabetes. The study's findings and limits: For Type 1 diabetes patients, all four CD4+ subsets carried TCRB CDR3s that were moderately but significantly shorter.

As every portion of the isolated RNA was reverse transcribed, the sequencing read expressed TCRB transcripts. Assay used: immunoSEQ multiplex PCR; TCRdb lists only in-frame clones, some missing. Among 600,000 to 700,000 clones listed, around an eighth were seen once. For these TCRs, the target antigens are not known. Sequencing was done on a sample of naive CD4+ T cells from blood. These TCRs come from a man under 40 with type 1 diabetes.

The sample holds a few counts of this clone. The chain links TRBV2 to TRBJ1-4; 7 bases map to TRBD1. V shed 8 bases, J shed 0 bases, and the junction held 3 bases outside the gene matches. There are 14 residues in the CDR3. Germline V lookup: CDR1 SNHLY, CDR2 FYNNEI. CDR3 nucleotide sequence: TGTGCCAGCCAACAGGGGACAACTAATGAAAAACTGTTTTTT. Amino acid sequence: CASQQGTTNEKLFF.

Only a few counts were recorded for this clone. The chain carries TRBV11-2 and TRBJ1-3; tentatively, D is TRBD1 (5 bases). The CDR3 has 14 residues. From germline, CDR1 is SGHAT and CDR2 FQNNGV. V was pared by 5 bases and J by 3 bases, with 11 bases between. DNA of the CDR3: TGTGCCAGCAGCCCGGGAGGGGTTGGAAACACCATATATTTT. Its translation: CASSPGGVGNTIYF.

This clone was detected a few times. This chain joins TRBV7-2 and TRBJ2-3; 7 bases agree with TRBD2. The CDR3 runs to 14 residues. CDR1 is SGHTA and CDR2 is FQGNSA in the germline V gene. V shed 0 bases, J shed 3 bases, and the junction held 0 bases outside the gene matches. The DNA of the CDR3 is TGTGCCAGCAGCTTAGCACTAGCGACAGATACGCAGTATTTT. Residues: CASSLALATDTQYF.

J is TRBJ1-2 and V is TRBV30; D gene unclear. From germline, CDR1 is GTSNPN and CDR2 SVGIG (reference sequence). V shed 1 base and J shed 4 bases, with 4 bases lying between them. This CDR3 region has 11 residues. In DNA form, the CDR3 reads TGTGCCTGGAGTGAAAGCTATGGCTACACCTTC. This encodes CAWSESYGYTF.

The genes are TRBV11-3 and TRBJ2-3; the D gene is possibly TRBD2 (7 bases). Germline loops: CDR1 SGHNT, CDR2 YENEEA. Trimming removed 4 bases from V and 1 base from J, with 15 bases in between. The CDR3 sequence is 16 residues long. In nucleotides, the CDR3 is TGTGCCAGCAGCTCAACCGCGGGGGCCGGCACAGATACGCAGTATTTT. Amino acid sequence: CASSSTAGAGTDTQYF.

The table lists this clone with a few counts. J is TRBJ1-4 and V is TRBV4-3, with unresolved D. The germline V gene encodes CDR1 LGHNA and CDR2 YSLEER. Trimming took off 0 bases at V and 8 bases at J, with 19 bases between the two ends. The CDR3 is made up of 17 amino acids. The CDR3 reads CASSQDRMAPMREKLFF. CDR3 nucleotide sequence: TGCGCCAGCAGCCAAGATAGAATGGCTCCAATGAGGGAAAAACTGTTTTTT.

In DNA form, the CDR3 reads TGTGCCAGCTCACCACAAGACAGGGCTTCCATCGGCACAGATACGCAGTATTTT. It yields the protein CASSPQDRASIGTDTQYF. V gene TRBV18 combines with J gene TRBJ2-3, with TRBD1 matching 7 bases. The CDR3 is 18 amino acids. J lost 1 base, V lost 1 base, and 11 bases had no gene match. The V gene's germline CDR1 is KGHSH and CDR2 LQKENI.

This clone has only a few counts. Relative to the germline gene, one junction end is altered; a read error may explain this. The genes are TRBV28 and TRBJ2-7; TRBD2 matches 7 bases. Germline loops: CDR1 MDHEN, CDR2 SYDVKM. The CDR3 consists of 12 residues. CDR3 sequence: CAAGESSYEQYF. DNA of the CDR3: TGCGCGGCGGGGGAGAGCTCCTACGAGCAGTACTTC. The full variable domain, its missing parts supplied by reference TRBV28 and TRBJ2-7, is DVKVTQSSRYLVKRTGEKVFLECVQDMDHENMFWYRQDPGLGLRLIYFSYDVKMKEKGDIPEGYSVSREKKERFSLILESASTNQTSMYLCAAGESSYEQYFGPGTRLTVT.

The chain couples TRBV10-3 to TRBJ2-2; TRBD1 aligns across 7 bases. Germline-derived CDR1 and CDR2 are ENHRY and SYGVKD. There are 16 residues in the CDR3. V gave up 6 bases and J gave up 5 bases; unmatched junction bases: 12. For the CDR3, the DNA is TGTGCCATCAGCCCGGACCTACAGGGGACGACCGGGGAGCTGTTTTTT. Protein: CAISPDLQGTTGELFF.

V is TRBV6-6 and J is TRBJ2-7; 10 bases are a match to TRBD2. Germline V gene sequence: CDR1 MNHNY, CDR2 SVGAGI (reference sequence). The CDR3 extends over 16 amino acids. Trimming cost V 4 bases and J 3 bases; bases outside gene matches: 9. The CDR3 DNA reads as TGTGCCAGCAGTTCTCTCTCTAGCGGGGGCGACTACGAGCAGTACTTC. As protein: CASSSLSSGGDYEQYF.

This clone has just a few counts. This chain uses TRBV7-2 with TRBJ1-4, with 8 bases fitting TRBD1. V shed 4 bases and J 7 bases; nucleotides not matched to a gene: 5. The CDR3 spans 14 residues. The germline gives CDR1 SGHTA, CDR2 FQGNSA. The CDR3 DNA sequence: TGTGCCAGCAGCTGGACAGGGAGGGGTGAAAAACTGTTTTTT. Its protein is CASSWTGRGEKLFF.

Concerning this clone: At the DNA level, this CDR3 is encoded by other sequences in the same sample as well. The genes are TRBV5-1 and TRBJ2-2; D is perhaps TRBD1 (5 bases). The V end was cut by 3 bases, the J end by 1 base, with 7 bases between. The germline V gene encodes CDR1 SGHRS and CDR2 YFSETQ. The CDR3 sequence is 14 residues long. The CDR3 coding sequence is TGCGCCAGCAGCTCCGGACAGAACACCGGGGAGCTGTTTTTT. Encoded protein: CASSSGQNTGELFF.

Here the CDR3 reads CASSPGQGYQQPQHF. The CDR3 DNA sequence: TGTGCCAGCTCACCAGGCCAGGGATATCAGCAGCCCCAGCATTTT. V usage is TRBV18 and J usage is TRBJ1-5, with a possible D match to TRBD1 (5 bases). CDR3 size: 15 residues. The germline V gene encodes CDR1 KGHSH and CDR2 LQKENI. Trimming pared 2 bases from V and 7 bases from J, leaving 15 bases between.

The chain has TRBV30 and TRBJ2-3; D call uncertain. CDR1 and CDR2 from the germline V gene are GTSNPN and SVGIG (reference sequence). The CDR3 length is 14 residues. V was clipped by 0 bases and J by 6 bases, with 13 bases between them. CDR3 protein: CAWSVLASLDTQYF. CDR3 nucleotides: TGTGCCTGGAGTGTACTTGCGAGTTTGGATACGCAGTATTTT.

The chain employs TRBV10-3 and TRBJ2-1; either TRBD1 or TRBD2 may supply D (5 bases each). The V end was cut by 2 bases, the J end by 0 bases, with 14 bases between. The length of the CDR3 is 17 residues. Germline V gene lookup returns CDR1 ENHRY and CDR2 SYGVKD. The CDR3 reads CAISEEGRWNSYNEQFF. The CDR3 bases are TGTGCCATCAGTGAGGAGGGACGGTGGAACTCCTACAATGAGCAGTTCTTC.

This clone came up a few times. V usage is TRBV30 and J usage is TRBJ1-6, with D unresolved. The CDR3 has 14 residues. Trimming cost V 2 bases and J 7 bases, with 12 bases left between them. Germline values: CDR1 GTSNPN, CDR2 SVGIG (reference sequence). As DNA, the CDR3 is TGTGCCTGGAGTCGGGCCCGAGGGAATTCACCCCTCCACTTT. As protein: CAWSRARGNSPLHF.

Only a few counts were recorded for this clone. This sequence joins TRBV7-7 and TRBJ2-5; 7 nucleotides line up with TRBD1. Germline V CDR1 and CDR2: SSHAT, FNYEAQ (reference sequence). The length of the CDR3 is 14 residues. J lost 4 bases, V lost 5 bases, and 7 bases had no gene match. CDR3 region: CASSQGTVGETQYF. CDR3 sequence (DNA): TGTGCCAGCAGCCAAGGGACAGTCGGAGAGACCCAGTACTTC.

This clone came up a few times. This chain joins TRBV29-1 and TRBJ2-2; no reliable D call. Germline V CDR1 and CDR2: SQVTM, ANQGSEA. CDR3 length equals 14 residues. With 5 bases removed from V and 2 bases from J, the gap between germline ends came to 12 bases. Written as DNA, the CDR3 is TGCAGCGTTCAATGGCCAGCAAACACCGGGGAGCTGTTTTTT. Translating it yields CSVQWPANTGELFF.

This clone has a handful of counts. Other DNA sequences in this sample translate to the same CDR3. V usage is TRBV7-2 and J usage is TRBJ2-5; D ambiguous. The ends were cut back, 5 bases at V and 2 bases at J, with 3 bases in the middle. The CDR3 length is 11 residues. Germline V gene data show CDR1 as SGHTA and CDR2 as FQGNSA. In DNA, the CDR3 is TGTGCCAGCAGCCGACAAGAGACCCAGTACTTC. It encodes CASSRQETQYF.

The sample holds a few counts of this clone. The chain combines TRBV2 with TRBJ1-6, with no clear D. Germline assignment: CDR1 SNHLY and CDR2 FYNNEI. CDR3 size: 16 residues. V was shortened by 7 bases and J by 7 bases, with 20 bases between the two germline ends. The CDR3 here is CASTVIPDFGNSPLHF. In DNA, the CDR3 is TGTGCCAGCACCGTGATACCGGATTTCGGAAATTCACCCCTCCACTTT.

The V gene is TRBV5-4, the J gene TRBJ2-1; 11 nucleotides match TRBD2. Germline V CDR1 and CDR2: SGHNT, YYREEE (reference sequence). The CDR3 length is 15 residues. J lost 7 bases, V lost 4 bases, and 7 bases had no gene match. This CDR3 reads CASSTATSGVNEQFF. In nucleotides, the CDR3 is TGTGCCAGCAGCACAGCGACTAGCGGGGTTAATGAGCAGTTCTTC.

The V gene is TRBV13, the J gene TRBJ2-5; 7 nucleotides align to TRBD1. Germline CDR1 is PRHDT and CDR2 is FYEKMQ (reference sequence). The trim removed 5 bases at V and 2 bases at J, leaving 11 bases unmatched. CDR3 length equals 16 residues. The CDR3 sequence is CASSPNRGQPQETQYF. The CDR3 coding sequence is TGTGCCAGCAGCCCAAACAGGGGCCAGCCTCAAGAGACCCAGTACTTC.

The chain links TRBV4-1 to TRBJ1-4, with TRBD1 as a possible D gene (6 bases). The germline V and J ends were trimmed by 0 bases and 10 bases, with 9 bases remaining between them. The germline V gene has CDR1 MGHRA and CDR2 YSYEKL. This CDR3 spans 13 amino acids. The CDR3 sequence: CASSQERGGKLFF. The CDR3 nucleotides read TGCGCCAGCAGCCAAGAAAGGGGGGGAAAACTGTTTTTT.

V usage is TRBV6-5 and J usage is TRBJ1-6; 7 nucleotides line up with TRBD1. The CDR3 spans 14 residues. CDR1 and CDR2 (germline): MNHEY, SVGAGI. The trim removed 5 bases at V and 8 bases at J, leaving 6 bases unmatched. The CDR3 loop is CASSQTGIYSPLHF. The CDR3 coding sequence is TGTGCCAGCAGTCAGACAGGGATTTATTCACCCCTCCACTTT.

The chain recombines TRBV7-3 with TRBJ2-7; 7 bases agree with TRBD2. The germline V gene encodes CDR1 SGHTA and CDR2 FQGTGA. V shed 1 base and J 7 bases; nucleotides not matched to a gene: 10. There are 15 residues in the CDR3. DNA for the CDR3: TGTGCCAGCAGCTTAAACGGAGCGGGGCCCAGGGAGCAGTACTTC. Translated, it gives CASSLNGAGPREQYF.

J is TRBJ2-2 and V is TRBV2; D is perhaps TRBD1 (6 bases). The CDR3 has 14 amino acids. Germline V gene sequence: CDR1 SNHLY, CDR2 FYNNEI. V lost 8 bases to trimming and J lost 2 bases, with 12 bases between them. The CDR3 reads CASFMDSNTGELFF. The CDR3 region has the DNA TGTGCCAGCTTTATGGACAGCAACACCGGGGAGCTGTTTTTT.